This is a list of T cell receptor beta chains from one sample in a study of blood T cell repertoires in COVID-19. Sequencing was performed with immunoSEQ multiplex PCR; in TCRdb, only in-frame clones are kept and a portion is missing. There are under 300,000 clones in the sample; approximately 83% occur only once, and around 2% lies in the top ten. Input material: peripheral blood. The receptor source for this set is a man aged 30 to 39 who had recovered from COVID-19. CDR3s include the opening cysteine and the closing phenylalanine or tryptophan. Each record gives: D gene, clone size, J gene, V gene, CDR3 DNA, CDR3 protein. D genes are given only for firm matches. A clone size is listed for some rows: how often the clone was seen (once, few, many), or a class if it is expanded.

-	-	TRBJ1-3	TRBV6-5	TGTGCCAGCAGACCCGGGGGAGAAGGAAACACCATATATTTT	CASRPGGEGNTIYF
-	-	TRBJ2-3	TRBV27	TGTGCCAGCAGACTAACAACCCCAGGGAGGACAGATACGCAGTATTTT	CASRLTTPGRTDTQYF
-	few	TRBJ1-1	TRBV2	TGTGCCAGCAGCACAGGGAATATAGCCACTGAAGCTTTCTTT	CASSTGNIATEAFF
TRBD1	-	TRBJ2-1	TRBV10-1	TGCGCCAGGATAGACAGGGGAACTATCTACAATGAGCAGTTCTTC	CARIDRGTIYNEQFF
TRBD2	-	TRBJ2-3	TRBV6-6	TGTGCCAGCATTCGACTAGCGGGGGGTCCTAGCACAGATACGCAGTATTTT	CASIRLAGGPSTDTQYF
TRBD1	once	TRBJ2-4	TRBV7-8	TGTGCCAGCAGCTTAGCGCAGGGGGCCGGCAAAAACATTCAGTACTTC	CASSLAQGAGKNIQYF
-	once	TRBJ1-5	TRBV5-6	TGTGCCAGCAGCTTGGCGGGGGGCGGTCAGCCCCAGCATTTT	CASSLAGGGQPQHF
TRBD2	-	TRBJ2-1	TRBV10-2	TGCGCCAGCAGTGATCAGCGGGGGGGGAATGAGCAGTTCTTC	CASSDQRGGNEQFF
-	many	TRBJ2-1	TRBV5-1	TGCGCCAGCAGCTTGGCAGCCAGGGTGACTGGTGAGCAGTTCTTC	CASSLAARVTGEQFF
-	-	TRBJ2-7	TRBV4-1	TGCGCCAGCAGCCAAGATATAGACAGCTCCTACGAGCAGTACTTC	CASSQDIDSSYEQYF